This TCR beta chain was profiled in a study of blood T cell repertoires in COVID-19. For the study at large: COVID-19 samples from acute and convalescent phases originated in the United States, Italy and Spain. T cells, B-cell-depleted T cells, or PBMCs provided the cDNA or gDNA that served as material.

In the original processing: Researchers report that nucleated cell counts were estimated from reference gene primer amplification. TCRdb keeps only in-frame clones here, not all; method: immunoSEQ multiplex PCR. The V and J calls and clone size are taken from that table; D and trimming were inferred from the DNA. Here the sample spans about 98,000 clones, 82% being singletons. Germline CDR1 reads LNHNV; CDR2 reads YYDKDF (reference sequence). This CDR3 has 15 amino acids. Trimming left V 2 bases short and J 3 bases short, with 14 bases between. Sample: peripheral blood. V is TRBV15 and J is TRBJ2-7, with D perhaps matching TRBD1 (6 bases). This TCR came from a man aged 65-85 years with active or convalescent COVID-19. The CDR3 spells CATSRHGTSNYEQYF. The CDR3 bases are TGTGCCACCAGCAGACACGGGACATCGAACTACGAGCAGTACTTC.